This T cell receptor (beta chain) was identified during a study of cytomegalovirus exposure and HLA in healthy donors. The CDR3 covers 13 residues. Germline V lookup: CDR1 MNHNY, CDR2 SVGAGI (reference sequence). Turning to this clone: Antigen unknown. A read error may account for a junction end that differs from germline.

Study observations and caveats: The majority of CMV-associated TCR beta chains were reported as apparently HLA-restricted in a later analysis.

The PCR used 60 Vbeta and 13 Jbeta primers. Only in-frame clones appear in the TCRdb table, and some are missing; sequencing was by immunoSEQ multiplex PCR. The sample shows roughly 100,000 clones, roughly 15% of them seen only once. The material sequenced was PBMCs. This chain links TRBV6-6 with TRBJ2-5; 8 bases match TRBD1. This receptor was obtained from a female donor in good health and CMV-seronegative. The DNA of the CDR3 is TGTGCCAGCAGCCTTGGACAGGGAGAGAGCCAGTACTTC. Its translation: CASSLGQGESQYF.